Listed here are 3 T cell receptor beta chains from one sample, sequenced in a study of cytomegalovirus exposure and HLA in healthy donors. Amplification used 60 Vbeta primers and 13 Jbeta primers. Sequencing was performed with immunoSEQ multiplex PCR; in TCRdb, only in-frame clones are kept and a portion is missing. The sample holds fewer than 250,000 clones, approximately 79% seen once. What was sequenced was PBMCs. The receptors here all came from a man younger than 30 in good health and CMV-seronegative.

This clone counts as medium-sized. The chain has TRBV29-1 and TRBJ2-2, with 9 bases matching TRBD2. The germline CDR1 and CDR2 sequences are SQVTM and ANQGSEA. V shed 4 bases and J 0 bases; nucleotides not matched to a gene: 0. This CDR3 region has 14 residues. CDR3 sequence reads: CSVVAGANTGELFF. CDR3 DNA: TGCAGCGTTGTAGCGGGGGCGAACACCGGGGAGCTGTTTTTT.

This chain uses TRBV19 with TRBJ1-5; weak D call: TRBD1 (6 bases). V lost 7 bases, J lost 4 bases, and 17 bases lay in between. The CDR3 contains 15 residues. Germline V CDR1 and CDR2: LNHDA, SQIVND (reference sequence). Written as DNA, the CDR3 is TGTGCCAGTAAGGAAGTGGCAGGGGCTAATCAGCCCCAGCATTTT. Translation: CASKEVAGANQPQHF.

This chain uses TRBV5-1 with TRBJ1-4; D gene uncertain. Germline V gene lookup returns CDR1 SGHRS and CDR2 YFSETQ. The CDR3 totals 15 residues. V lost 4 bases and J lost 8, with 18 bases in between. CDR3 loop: CASSPLTPRKEKLFF. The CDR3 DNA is TGCGCCAGCAGCCCCTTGACCCCGAGGAAGGAAAAACTGTTTTTT.